The T cell receptor beta chain under discussion was sequenced for a study of human T cells and chemical hapten exposure. CDR3 length equals 18 residues. V lost 5 bases and J lost 7, with 30 bases in between. Germline V lookup: CDR1 SEHNR, CDR2 FQNEAQ (reference sequence). Individual cDNA molecules in this library carried unique molecular identifiers. Original methodology: Samples ranged from roughly 20,000 to 750,000 TCRs, with a median of 95,638. One entry per CDR3 protein results from TCRdb running MiXCR on the 5' RACE reads. The V and J calls and clone size are TCRdb's, not the authors'. The sample yields tens of thousands of distinct CDR3 sequences, approximately 7.7% seen once. In its sample, this clonotype was seen many times. The antigen remains unidentified. Notes on the study in general: No alteration of TCRs above 1 in 1000 frequency was seen with DPC sensitization.

Unfractionated whole blood yielded total RNA. The J gene is TRBJ2-7, the V gene TRBV7-9; D possibly corresponds to TRBD1 (6 bases). The receptor was derived from a male donor in good health. CDR3 nucleotides: TGTGCCAGCAGCCGACGATCGCAGGGGAGAGGGCTGGTAGGGGAGCAGTACTTC. Its protein is CASSRRSQGRGLVGEQYF.